This TCR beta chain was recovered during a study of cytomegalovirus exposure and HLA in healthy donors. Primers included in the PCR were 60 Vbeta and 13 Jbeta primers. Measured with immunoSEQ multiplex PCR; TCRdb has only the in-frame clones, and not every one. The sample yields about 180,000 clones, around four fifths seen once. V was cut by 1 base and J by 2 bases, with 5 bases left in between. The CDR3 spans 14 residues. Germline CDR1 reads SGHTA; CDR2 reads FQGNSA. Sequences were obtained from PBMCs. This receptor was taken from a woman aged 55-69 years in good health and CMV-seropositive. This sequence joins TRBV7-2 and TRBJ1-4; D is ambiguous. The chain's CDR3 is CASSLVSTNEKLFF. The CDR3 nucleotides read TGTGCCAGCAGCTTAGTTTCGACTAATGAAAAACTGTTTTTT.